The 3 T cell receptor beta chains listed next were all sequenced from one sample in a study of blood T cells in healthy people across ages. Primers used in a second PCR of about 6 to 11 cycles were a sample-barcoded 5' primer and a J-beta primer mix. A single record per CDR3 protein comes from TCRdb applying MiXCR to the 5' RACE reads. Here the sample spans roughly 1,500,000 distinct CDR3 sequences, 30% to 35% being singletons. Specimen: blood. These receptors all come from a woman between 25 and 40 years old in good health.

This rearrangement joins TRBV28 to TRBJ2-1, with 9 bases that match TRBD2. The CDR3 runs to 17 residues. Germline assignment: CDR1 MDHEN and CDR2 SYDVKM. Trimming at V came to 2 bases and at J to 6 bases, leaving 11 bases not matched to a gene. CDR3 sequence: CASSLTPIAGAGNEQFF. Here the CDR3 DNA reads TGTGCCAGCAGTTTAACCCCAATAGCGGGAGCTGGCAATGAGCAGTTCTTC.

This clonotype was seen many times. The rearrangement joins TRBV4-2 to TRBJ2-5, with TRBD2 matching 8 bases. This CDR3 region has 15 residues. V was clipped by 2 bases and J by 3 bases; unmatched bases: 5. The germline V gene encodes CDR1 LGHNA and CDR2 YNFKEQ. The CDR3 loop is CASSQRGGPEETQYF. CDR3 coding DNA: TGTGCCAGCAGCCAACGGGGGGGGCCGGAAGAGACCCAGTACTTC.

The chain is built from TRBV4-1 and TRBJ1-1; TRBD1 matches 9 bases. Looked up from germline, CDR1 is MGHRA and CDR2 is YSYEKL. The CDR3 sequence is 18 residues long. The V and J ends lost 4 bases and 1 base, in that order; junction bases with no gene match: 13. CDR3: CASSPEPPGQGPNTEAFF. The CDR3 DNA sequence: TGCGCCAGCAGCCCAGAACCCCCGGGACAGGGCCCGAACACTGAAGCTTTCTTT.